This T cell receptor beta chain was identified during a study of PD-1 blockade in classical Hodgkin lymphoma. General observations from the study: Relative to healthy donors, newly diagnosed patients reportedly had lower baseline TCR diversity, which was reported as lower still in relapsed/refractory patients.

Measured with immunoSEQ multiplex PCR; TCRdb has only the in-frame clones, and not every one. The table lists roughly 5,000 clones, 80% to 90% of them singletons, with 13% to 15% in the top ten. As regards this clone: Antigen: not known.

The time point here: newly diagnosed, previously untreated cHL patient sample. PBMCs were thawed, and CD8+ T cells were then isolated from them by magnetic negative selection. The clonotype originates from a human donor with classical Hodgkin lymphoma. Material: CD8+ T cells from blood.

The CDR3 loop reads CASSSDRVGHQETQYF. In DNA form, the CDR3 reads TGTGCCAGCAGTTCTGACAGGGTCGGCCATCAAGAGACCCAGTACTTC. The chain joins TRBV6-6 to TRBJ2-5; the match to TRBD1 covers 7 bases. The CDR3 loop spans 16 amino acids. Unmatched junction bases numbered 10, after V lost 4 bases and J lost 2 bases. Germline V gives CDR1 MNHNY, CDR2 SVGAGI (reference sequence).